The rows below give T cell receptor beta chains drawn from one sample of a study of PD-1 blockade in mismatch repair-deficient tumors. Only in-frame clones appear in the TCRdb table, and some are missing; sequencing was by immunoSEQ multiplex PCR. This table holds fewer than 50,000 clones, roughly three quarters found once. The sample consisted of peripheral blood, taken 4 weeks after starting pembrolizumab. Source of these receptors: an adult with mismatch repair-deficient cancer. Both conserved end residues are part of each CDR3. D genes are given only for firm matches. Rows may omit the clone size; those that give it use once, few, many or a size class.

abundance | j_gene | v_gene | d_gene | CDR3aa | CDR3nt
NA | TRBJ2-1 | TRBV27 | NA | CASSLSGTNANEQFF | TGTGCCAGCAGTTTGTCCGGGACCAATGCCAATGAGCAGTTCTTC
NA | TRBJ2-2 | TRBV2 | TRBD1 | CASRDRGFNTGELFF | TGTGCCAGCAGGGACAGGGGGTTCAACACCGGGGAGCTGTTTTTT
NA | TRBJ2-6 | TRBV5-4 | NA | CASSHTGVAGANVLTF | TGTGCCAGCAGCCATACGGGGGTCGCTGGGGCCAACGTCCTGACTTTC
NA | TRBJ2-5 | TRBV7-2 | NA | CASSLLGQSEGTQYF | TGTGCCAGCAGCTTACTCGGACAGTCTGAGGGGACCCAGTACTTC
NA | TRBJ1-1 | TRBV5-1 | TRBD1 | CASSPGQTSGTEAFF | TGCGCCAGCAGCCCGGGACAGACTTCGGGCACTGAAGCTTTCTTT
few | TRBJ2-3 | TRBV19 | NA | CASSIMVTGWGTDTQYF | TGTGCCAGTAGTATAATGGTCACCGGGTGGGGCACAGATACGCAGTATTTT
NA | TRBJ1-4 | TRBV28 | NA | CASSLGRGGPKKNEKLFF | TGTGCCAGCAGTCTTGGCCGGGGAGGCCCAAAGAAAAATGAAAAACTGTTTTTT
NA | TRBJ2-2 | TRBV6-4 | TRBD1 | CASSDSASGTVNTGELFF | TGTGCCAGCAGTGACTCCGCGTCGGGGACAGTGAACACCGGGGAGCTGTTTTTT
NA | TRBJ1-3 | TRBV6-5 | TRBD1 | CASSYSGQGLNTIYF | TGTGCCAGCAGTTACTCGGGACAGGGATTAAACACCATATATTTT
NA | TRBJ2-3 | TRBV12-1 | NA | CASYTYGRTDTQYF | TGTGCCAGCTATACCTACGGGCGCACAGATACGCAGTATTTT
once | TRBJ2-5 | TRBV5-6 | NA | CASSFWHRVQETQYF | TGTGCCAGCAGCTTCTGGCACAGGGTCCAAGAGACCCAGTACTTC
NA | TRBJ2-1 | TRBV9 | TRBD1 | CASSSRTGWTGLGNEQFF | TGTGCCAGCAGCTCCCGCACCGGGTGGACAGGGTTGGGGAATGAGCAGTTCTTC
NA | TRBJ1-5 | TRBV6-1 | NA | CASRSASGGQPQHF | TGTGCCAGCAGGAGCGCCTCGGGTGGGCAGCCCCAGCATTTT
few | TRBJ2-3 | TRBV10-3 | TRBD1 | CAISGTGNKDTQYF | TGTGCCATCAGCGGGACAGGGAATAAAGATACGCAGTATTTT
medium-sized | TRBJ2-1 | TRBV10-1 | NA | CASSLGPFHGQFF | TGCGCCAGCAGCTTGGGCCCATTTCATGGGCAGTTCTTC
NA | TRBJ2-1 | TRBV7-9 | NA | CASSSSRGGTSYNEQFF | TGTGCCAGCAGCTCGTCGCGTGGCGGGACCTCCTACAATGAGCAGTTCTTC
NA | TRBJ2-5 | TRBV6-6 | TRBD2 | CASSWLAGGPEETQYF | TGTGCCAGCAGTTGGCTAGCGGGAGGGCCTGAGGAGACCCAGTACTTC
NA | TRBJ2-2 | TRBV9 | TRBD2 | CASSAGLGWTGELFF | TGTGCCAGCAGCGCGGGACTAGGCTGGACCGGGGAGCTGTTTTTT
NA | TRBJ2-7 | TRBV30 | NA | CAWSNYGVSGSYEQYF | TGTGCCTGGAGTAACTATGGAGTCTCGGGCTCCTACGAGCAGTACTTC